This entry lists 19 T cell receptor beta chains sequenced from one sample in a study of blood T cells in healthy people across ages. Primed by a sample-barcoded 5' primer and a J-beta primer mix, a second PCR proceeded for about 7 to 12 cycles. TCRdb itself ran the 5' RACE reads through MiXCR, one entry per CDR3 protein. The table records 600,000 or so distinct CDR3 sequences, 40% to 55% of them present only once. Sequencing input: blood. Receptors originate from a man older than 75 in good health.

This clonotype showed up many times. The germline gene is not matched at one end of the junction; a read error may be the cause. The J gene is TRBJ2-3, the V gene TRBV5-1; tentatively, D is TRBD2 (6 bases). The J call may be wrong; the DNA end is better matched by TRBJ2-5. Germline values: CDR1 SGHRS, CDR2 YFSETQ. The CDR3 runs to 11 residues. CDR3 in DNA: TGTGCCAGCAGCTTGGAGGGTCCCCAGTACTTC. It is translated as CASSLEGPQYF.

The rearrangement joins TRBV7-2 to TRBJ2-3; D is possibly TRBD1 (5 bases). Germline V gene sequence: CDR1 SGHTA, CDR2 FQGNSA. The ends were cut back, 5 bases at V and 4 bases at J, with 13 bases in the middle. There are 14 residues in the CDR3. CDR3 DNA: TGTGCCAGCAGCCCACTCAAGGGGCCAGATACGCAGTATTTT. Translated, it gives CASSPLKGPDTQYF.

The CDR3 DNA reads TGCAGCGTTGAGAGTTGGCGGGAGGGGAGTACGCAGTATTTT. Translation gives CSVESWREGSTQYF. The V call is TRBV29-1, the J call TRBJ2-3; 9 bases map to TRBD2. This CDR3 has 14 residues. V lost 3 bases, J lost 8 bases, and 9 bases stayed unmatched. The germline CDR1 and CDR2 sequences are SQVTM and ANQGSEA.

J is TRBJ1-1 and V is TRBV30; D call uncertain. CDR3 length equals 15 residues. V was pared by 2 bases and J by 0 bases, with 13 bases between. CDR1 and CDR2 from the germline V gene are GTSNPN and SVGIG (reference sequence). The CDR3 sequence is CAWSSVRSLNTEAFF. CDR3 sequence (DNA): TGTGCCTGGAGTTCGGTCCGGTCCTTGAACACTGAAGCTTTCTTT.

The chain joins TRBV9 to TRBJ2-3; D is unresolved. Trimming left V 0 bases short and J 6 bases short, with 14 bases between. This CDR3 contains 15 residues. CDR1 is SGDLS and CDR2 is YYNGEE in the germline V gene. CDR3 nucleotides: TGTGCCAGCAGCGTAGCCCCTCAACAAGAGGATACGCAGTATTTT. Translation gives CASSVAPQQEDTQYF.

In regard to this clonotype: Germline is not matched at one junction end, which may reflect a read error. The V call is TRBV9, the J call TRBJ2-1; the D gene is possibly TRBD2 (5 bases). Germline CDR1 is SGDLS and CDR2 is YYNGEE. There are 15 residues in the CDR3. Here the CDR3 DNA reads TGTGCCAGCAGCCCAGCTCACTACGACTACAATGGGCAGTTCTTC. This translates into CASSPAHYDYNGQFF.

The chain is built from TRBV20-1 and TRBJ2-3; weak D call: TRBD1 (6 bases). The CDR3 runs to 16 residues. Trimming took 2 bases from V and 9 from J, leaving 24 bases between them. Looked up from germline, CDR1 is DFQATT and CDR2 is SNEGSKA (reference sequence). The CDR3 protein is CSARTGLPSPLETQYF. In nucleotides, the CDR3 is TGCAGTGCTAGAACAGGGCTCCCCAGTCCCCTGGAGACGCAGTATTTT.

The chain has TRBV12-3 or TRBV12-4 and TRBJ1-5, with 8 bases lining up with TRBD1. The CDR3 is 15 residues long. V was pared by 4 bases and J by 2 bases, with 4 bases of the junction left unmatched. The CDR3 region has the DNA TGTGCCAGCAGTTATAGGACAGGGCGCAATCAGCCCCAGCATTTT. Encoded protein: CASSYRTGRNQPQHF.

This chain connects TRBV7-9 to TRBJ2-1; D is possibly TRBD2 (6 bases). The germline V gene has CDR1 SEHNR and CDR2 FQNEAQ (reference sequence). The CDR3 contains 14 residues. V shed 5 bases and J shed 5 bases, with 13 bases lying between them. The chain's CDR3 is CASSATRTHNEQFF. The CDR3 DNA is TGTGCCAGCAGCGCGACTAGGACTCACAATGAGCAGTTCTTC.

This clonotype occurred many times. This sequence joins TRBV6-6 and TRBJ1-5; 8 bases match TRBD1. Germline trimming cut 2 bases from V and 9 bases from J; bases unmatched to any gene: 3. Germline CDR1 reads MNHNY; CDR2 reads SVGAGI (reference sequence). The CDR3 runs 13 residues. The CDR3 here is CASSYARGPPQHF. The CDR3 region has the DNA TGTGCCAGCAGTTACGCCAGGGGGCCGCCCCAGCATTTT.

This clonotype has just a few counts. The V call is TRBV4-1, the J call TRBJ1-5; a possible D gene is TRBD1 (5 bases). The V end was cut by 5 bases, the J end by 3 bases, with 17 bases between. Per germline, CDR1 MGHRA and CDR2 YSYEKL. The CDR3 runs 16 residues. In nucleotides, the CDR3 is TGCGCCAGCAGCTCTTTCCCAGGGCCCAACAATCAGCCCCAGCATTTT. This sequence encodes CASSSFPGPNNQPQHF.

This rearrangement joins TRBV6-6 to TRBJ1-3, with TRBD1 matching 8 bases. With V trimmed by 6 bases and J by 0 bases, 4 bases remained unmatched. The CDR3 is made up of 15 amino acids. Germline V CDR1 and CDR2: MNHNY, SVGAGI (reference sequence). The CDR3 DNA sequence: TGTGCCAGCAGGGACAGGGCGAACTCTGGAAACACCATATATTTT. Protein product: CASRDRANSGNTIYF.

The sample holds a few counts of this clonotype. The V gene is TRBV5-5, the J gene TRBJ1-2, with D perhaps matching TRBD1 (6 bases). CDR1 and CDR2 (germline): SGHKS, YYEKEE (reference sequence). The length of the CDR3 is 17 residues. Trimming took off 6 bases at V and 3 bases at J, with 24 bases between the two ends. CDR3 loop: CASTFLAAGDVDYGYTF. CDR3 bases: TGTGCCAGCACCTTCCTAGCGGCAGGGGATGTAGACTATGGCTACACCTTC.

This clonotype has only a few counts. V and J are TRBV7-2 and TRBJ1-2; 9 positions agree with TRBD1. V dropped 7 bases and J dropped 7; count of bases not matched to a gene: 7. The V gene's germline CDR1 is SGHTA and CDR2 FQGNSA. This CDR3 spans 13 amino acids. The DNA of the CDR3 is TGTGCCAGCACCTCAGGACAGGGGAGTGGCTACACCTTC. Its protein product is CASTSGQGSGYTF. Variable domain in full (rest from reference TRBV7-2 and TRBJ1-2): GAGVSQSPSNKVTEKGKDVELRCDPISGHTALYWYRQSLGQGLEFLIYFQGNSAPDKSGLPSDRFSAERTGGSVSTLTIQRTQQEDSAVYLCASTSGQGSGYTFGSGTRLTVV.

About this clonotype itself: A read error may be the cause here, since a much bigger clone is one base away. J is TRBJ2-1 and V is TRBV6-6, with D perhaps TRBD2 (5 bases). TRBJ2-7 matches the DNA end more closely, so the J call is doubtful. The germline V gene encodes CDR1 MNHNY and CDR2 SVGAGI (reference sequence). The CDR3 runs to 14 residues. This CDR3 reads CTSSVDGVYNEQYF. CDR3 nucleotide sequence: TGTACCAGCAGTGTGGACGGGGTCTACAATGAGCAGTACTTC.

The chain uses TRBV7-9 and TRBJ1-4; D remains ambiguous. This CDR3 is 16 amino acids long. Trimming took 1 base from V and 2 from J, leaving 11 bases between them. Germline V gene sequence: CDR1 SEHNR, CDR2 FQNEAQ (reference sequence). CDR3 region: CASSLEGFNTNEKLFF. CDR3 sequence (DNA): TGTGCCAGCAGCTTAGAAGGGTTCAACACTAATGAAAAACTGTTTTTT.

Concerning this clonotype: Because the CDR3's place on the DNA is in doubt, the DNA is left out and the CDR3 is given as listed by TCRdb. This CDR3 reads CISVSEAPDRDRGTDTQYF. The chain uses TRBV7-5 and TRBJ2-3; TRBD1, the table's D call, lacks a check against the DNA. TRBV7-5 is reported as a pseudogene. The CDR3 is made up of 19 amino acids, end residues included.

This sequence joins TRBV5-1 and TRBJ2-3; 8 nucleotides line up with TRBD2. The length of the CDR3 is 17 residues. Germline trimming cut 1 base from V and 4 bases from J; bases unmatched to any gene: 11. The germline gives CDR1 SGHRS, CDR2 YFSETQ. DNA for the CDR3: TGCGCCAGCAGCTTGTCCGAGGTAGCGGGACGCGCAGATACGCAGTATTTT. Encoded protein: CASSLSEVAGRADTQYF.

The chain employs TRBV4-3 and TRBJ1-6; D unresolved. Trimming pared 4 bases from V and 0 bases from J, leaving 7 bases between. Germline values: CDR1 LGHNA, CDR2 YSLEER. This CDR3 contains 15 residues. This chain's CDR3 is CASSLWGSYNSPLHF. The CDR3 nucleotides are TGCGCCAGCAGCCTATGGGGCTCCTATAATTCACCCCTCCACTTT.